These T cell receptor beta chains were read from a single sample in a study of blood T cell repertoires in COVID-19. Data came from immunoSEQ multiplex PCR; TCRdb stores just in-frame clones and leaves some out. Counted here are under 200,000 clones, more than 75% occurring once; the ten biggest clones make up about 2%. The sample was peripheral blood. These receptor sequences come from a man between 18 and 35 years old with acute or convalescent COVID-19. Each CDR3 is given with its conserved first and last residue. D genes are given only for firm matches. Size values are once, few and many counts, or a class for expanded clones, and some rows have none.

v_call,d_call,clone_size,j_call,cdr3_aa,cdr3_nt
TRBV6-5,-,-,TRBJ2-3,CASSHTKVRTDTQYF,TGTGCCAGCAGCCATACTAAGGTCCGGACAGATACGCAGTATTTT
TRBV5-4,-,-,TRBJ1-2,CASSLAGNEGYTF,TGTGCCAGCAGCTTGGCGGGGAATGAAGGCTACACCTTC
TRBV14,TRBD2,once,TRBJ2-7,CASSQDTRGRGYEQYF,TGTGCCAGCAGCCAAGATACACGCGGGAGGGGATACGAGCAGTACTTC
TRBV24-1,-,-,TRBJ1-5,CATPRPPQHF,TGTGCCACCCCTAGGCCGCCCCAGCATTTT
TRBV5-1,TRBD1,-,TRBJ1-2,CASSLAFDRGLNNYGYTF,TGCGCCAGCAGCTTGGCCTTCGACAGGGGGCTCAATAACTATGGCTACACCTTC
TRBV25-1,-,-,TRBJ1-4,CASSEPGRANEKLFF,TGTGCCAGCAGTGAGCCAGGCAGGGCTAATGAAAAACTGTTTTTT
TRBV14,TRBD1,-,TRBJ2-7,CASSLGQGAEQYF,TGTGCCAGCAGCCTGGGACAGGGGGCCGAGCAGTACTTC
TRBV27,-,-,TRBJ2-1,CASRPPGGPNEQFF,TGTGCCAGCAGACCCCCCGGGGGTCCCAATGAGCAGTTCTTC
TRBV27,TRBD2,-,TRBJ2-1,CASSPNLAGGTYNEQFF,TGTGCCAGCAGTCCAAATCTAGCGGGAGGTACCTACAATGAGCAGTTCTTC
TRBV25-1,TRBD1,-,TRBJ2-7,CASSEVGDRTYEQYF,TGTGCCAGCAGTGAGGTGGGGGACAGAACCTACGAGCAGTACTTC
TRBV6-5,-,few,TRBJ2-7,CASSYSEAASYEQYF,TGTGCCAGCAGTTACTCGGAAGCGGCCTCCTACGAGCAGTACTTC
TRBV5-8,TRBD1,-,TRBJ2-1,CASSSRQGVRVNEQFF,TGTGCCAGCAGCTCCCGTCAGGGGGTTCGGGTCAATGAGCAGTTCTTC
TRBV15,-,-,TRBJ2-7,CATSRASGLYEQYF,TGTGCCACCAGCAGAGCGTCAGGCCTCTACGAGCAGTACTTC
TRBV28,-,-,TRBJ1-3,CASSLRGNTIYF,TGTGCCAGCAGTTTACGGGGAAACACCATATATTTT
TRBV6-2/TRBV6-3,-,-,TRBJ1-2,CASSYGQRPMESGYTF,TGTGCCAGCAGTTACGGACAGAGACCTATGGAGAGCGGCTACACCTTC
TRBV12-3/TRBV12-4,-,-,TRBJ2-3,CASSFIDADTQYF,TGTGCCAGCAGTTTTATAGATGCAGATACGCAGTATTTT
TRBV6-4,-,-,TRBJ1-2,CASSRDSGGYGYTF,TGTGCCAGCAGTCGAGACTCTGGAGGCTATGGCTACACCTTC
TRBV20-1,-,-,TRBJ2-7,CSASGVYEQYF,TGCAGTGCTAGCGGAGTCTACGAGCAGTACTTC
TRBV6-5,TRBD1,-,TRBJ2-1,CASSPGQGAKDGGFF,TGTGCCAGCAGCCCCGGACAGGGGGCGAAGGACGGAGGGTTCTTC
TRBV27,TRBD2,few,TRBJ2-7,CASSFLTSGEQYF,TGTGCCAGCAGTTTCCTGACTAGCGGCGAGCAGTACTTC
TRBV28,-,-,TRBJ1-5,CASSPRHSNQPQHF,TGTGCCAGCAGTCCCAGGCATAGCAATCAGCCCCAGCATTTT
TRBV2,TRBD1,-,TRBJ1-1,CASSGQDMNTEAFF,TGTGCCAGCAGCGGACAGGACATGAACACTGAAGCTTTCTTT
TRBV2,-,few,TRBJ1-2,CATKGAGSYGYTF,TGTGCCACAAAAGGGGCGGGATCCTATGGCTACACCTTC
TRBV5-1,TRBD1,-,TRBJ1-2,CASTLSGTGDGYTF,TGCGCCAGCACCCTATCCGGGACAGGGGATGGCTACACCTTC
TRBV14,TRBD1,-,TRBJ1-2,CASSQGRDSGYPGYTF,TGTGCCAGCAGCCAAGGACGGGACAGCGGTTACCCTGGCTACACCTTC
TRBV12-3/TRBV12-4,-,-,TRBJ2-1,CATGTGTYNEQFF,TGTGCCACCGGGACTGGGACCTACAATGAGCAGTTCTTC
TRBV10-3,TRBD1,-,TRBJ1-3,CAISERQGFGNTIYF,TGTGCCATCAGTGAACGACAGGGGTTTGGAAACACCATATATTTT
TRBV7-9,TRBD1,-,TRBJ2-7,CASSLKGQGSEQYF,TGTGCCAGCAGCTTAAAGGGACAGGGGAGCGAGCAGTACTTC
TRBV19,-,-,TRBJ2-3,CASSINPGQAPQYF,TGTGCCAGTAGTATCAACCCCGGCCAGGCACCCCAGTATTTT
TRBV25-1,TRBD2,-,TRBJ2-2,CASSAGTLPGGAGELFF,TGTGCCAGCAGTGCCGGGACGTTGCCTGGGGGGGCCGGGGAGCTGTTTTTT
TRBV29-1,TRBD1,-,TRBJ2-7,CSAHMDRGGTYEQYF,TGCAGCGCTCACATGGACAGGGGAGGTACCTACGAGCAGTACTTC
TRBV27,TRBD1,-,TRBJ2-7,CASSLNRGRDEQYF,TGTGCCAGCAGTTTAAACAGGGGGCGAGACGAGCAGTACTTC
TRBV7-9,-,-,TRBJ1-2,CASSLLRGAGHGYTF,TGTGCCAGCAGCTTGTTGAGAGGAGCAGGGCATGGCTACACCTTC
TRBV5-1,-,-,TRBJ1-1,CASSNFPPNTEAFF,TGCGCCAGCAGCAACTTCCCACCGAACACTGAAGCTTTCTTT
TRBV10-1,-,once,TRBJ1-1,CASSAGAEAFF,TGCGCCAGCAGTGCCGGGGCTGAAGCTTTCTTT